This T cell receptor (beta chain) was recovered during a study of CD8 T cells in ankylosing spondylitis. Study findings and constraints: There was reportedly significant enrichment of clones that were disease-linked in matched ankylosing spondylitis synovial fluid. There was a TCR beta motif, made of 7 or 8 highly homologous variants, that appeared characteristic of ankylosing spondylitis blood. Disease-linked clones had a CD8+ phenotype and relatively low frequency in peripheral blood.

Germline values: CDR1 ENHRY, CDR2 SYGVKD. This CDR3 region has 12 residues. V lost 6 bases, J lost 6 bases, and 12 bases lay in between. This clonotype was found many times. Its antigen is as yet unknown. Quantitative barcoded 5'-RACE was used to prepare TCR beta libraries. TCRdb analysed the 5' RACE reads with MiXCR anew, one entry per CDR3 protein. The top ten hold roughly 32% of the sample, which has 36,000 or so distinct CDR3 sequences, under 15% seen once. V usage is TRBV10-3 and J usage is TRBJ2-7; D gene unclear. This receptor was identified in a male donor with ankylosing spondylitis. The source material was synovial fluid, either unsorted or a sorted T cell fraction (not recorded which). The CDR3 coding sequence is TGTGCCATCAGGCGGCCCTTTCCCGAGCAGTACTTC. This sequence encodes CAIRRPFPEQYF.